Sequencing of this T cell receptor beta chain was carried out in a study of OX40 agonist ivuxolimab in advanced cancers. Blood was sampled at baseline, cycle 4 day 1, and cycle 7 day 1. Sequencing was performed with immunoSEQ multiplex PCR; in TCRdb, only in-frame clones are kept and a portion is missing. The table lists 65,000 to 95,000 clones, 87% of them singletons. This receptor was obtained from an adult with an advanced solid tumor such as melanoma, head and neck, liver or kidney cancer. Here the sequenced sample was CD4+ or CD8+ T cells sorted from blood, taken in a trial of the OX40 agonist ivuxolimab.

CDR3 nucleotide sequence: TGTGCCAGCAGCGGAGTGGGGGAGACCCAGTACTTC. It translates to CASSGVGETQYF. The V gene is TRBV9, the J gene TRBJ2-5; D unclear. Trimming removed 3 bases from V and 5 bases from J, with 8 bases in between. Germline V gene sequence: CDR1 SGDLS, CDR2 YYNGEE. This CDR3 comprises 12 residues.